This entry concerns a single T cell receptor (beta chain). The junction departs from germline at one end; a sequencing error may be responsible. Other DNA sequences in the same sample also yield this CDR3. The data originate from a study of cytomegalovirus exposure and HLA in healthy donors. About the study: HLA-typed donors contributed 65 million to 95 million unique TCRs, which were held in an early data release.

CDR1 and CDR2 from the germline V gene are SGHRS and YFSETQ. This CDR3 contains 13 residues. PCR primers comprised 60 Vbeta and 13 Jbeta primers. As handled by the study authors: Later, an analysis found 75 million to 100 million unique TCR beta chains, and around 12 million of these were shared. TCRdb's copy holds only in-frame clones and misses some; the assay was immunoSEQ multiplex PCR. The V and J calls and the clone size are those of that table, but D and trimming were determined from the DNA. The data show 150,000 to 200,000 clones, more than 75% seen once. The material sequenced was PBMCs. The clonotype originates from a girl aged 2-9 years in good health and CMV-seropositive. The gene calls are TRBV5-1 and TRBJ2-5; maybe TRBD2 (6 bases). This CDR3 is CASSLGGEETQYF. CDR3 bases: TGCGCCAGCAGCTTGGGGGGGGAAGAGACTCAGTACTTC.